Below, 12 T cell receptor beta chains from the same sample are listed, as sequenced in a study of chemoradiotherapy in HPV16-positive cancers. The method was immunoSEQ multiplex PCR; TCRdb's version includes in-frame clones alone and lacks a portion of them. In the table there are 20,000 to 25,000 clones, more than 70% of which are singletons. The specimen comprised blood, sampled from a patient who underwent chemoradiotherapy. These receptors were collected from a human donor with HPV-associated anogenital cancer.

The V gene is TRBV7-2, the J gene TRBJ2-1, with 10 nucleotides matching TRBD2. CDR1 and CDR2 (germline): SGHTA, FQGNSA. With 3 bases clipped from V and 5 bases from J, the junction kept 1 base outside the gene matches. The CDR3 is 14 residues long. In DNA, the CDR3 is TGTGCCAGCAGCTTCGGACTAGCGGACAATGAGCAGTTCTTC. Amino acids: CASSFGLADNEQFF.

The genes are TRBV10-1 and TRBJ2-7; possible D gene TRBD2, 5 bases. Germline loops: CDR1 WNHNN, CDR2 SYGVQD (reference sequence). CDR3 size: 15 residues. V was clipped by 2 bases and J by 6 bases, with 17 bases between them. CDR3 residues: CASSEAGYQSGEQYF. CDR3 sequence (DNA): TGCGCCAGCAGTGAGGCGGGCTACCAATCGGGCGAGCAGTACTTC.

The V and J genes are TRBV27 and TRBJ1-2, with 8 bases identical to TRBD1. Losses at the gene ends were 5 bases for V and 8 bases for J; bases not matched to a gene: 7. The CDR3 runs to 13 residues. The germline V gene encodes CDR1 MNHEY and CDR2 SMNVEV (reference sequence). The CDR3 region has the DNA TGTGCCAGCAGTCCCCGGACAGGGTTAGGCTACACCTTC. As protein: CASSPRTGLGYTF.

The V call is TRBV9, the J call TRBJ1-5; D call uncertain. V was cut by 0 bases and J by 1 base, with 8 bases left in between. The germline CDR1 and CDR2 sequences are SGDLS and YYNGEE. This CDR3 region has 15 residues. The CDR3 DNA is TGTGCCAGCAGCGTAGGCGGGTTAAGCAATCAGCCCCAGCATTTT. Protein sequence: CASSVGGLSNQPQHF.

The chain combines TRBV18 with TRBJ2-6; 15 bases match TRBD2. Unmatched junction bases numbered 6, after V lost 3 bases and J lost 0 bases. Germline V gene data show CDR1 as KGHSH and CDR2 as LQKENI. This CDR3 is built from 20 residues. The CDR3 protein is CASSPGLAGGLNSGANVLTF. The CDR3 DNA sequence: TGTGCCAGCTCACCGGGACTAGCGGGGGGATTAAACTCTGGGGCCAACGTCCTGACTTTC.

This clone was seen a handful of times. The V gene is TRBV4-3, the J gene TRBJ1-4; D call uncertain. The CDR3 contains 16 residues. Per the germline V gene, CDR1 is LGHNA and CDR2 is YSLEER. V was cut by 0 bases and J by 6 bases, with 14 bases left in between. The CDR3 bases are TGCGCCAGCAGCCAAGAGTTATCCAGATCGTATGAAAAACTGTTTTTT. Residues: CASSQELSRSYEKLFF.

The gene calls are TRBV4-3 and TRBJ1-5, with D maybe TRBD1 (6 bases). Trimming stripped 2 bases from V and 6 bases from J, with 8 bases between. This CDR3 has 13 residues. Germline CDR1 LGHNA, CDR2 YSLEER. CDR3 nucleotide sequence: TGCGCCAGCAGCCAAAGGGGGGGTCAGCCCCAGCATTTT. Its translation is CASSQRGGQPQHF.

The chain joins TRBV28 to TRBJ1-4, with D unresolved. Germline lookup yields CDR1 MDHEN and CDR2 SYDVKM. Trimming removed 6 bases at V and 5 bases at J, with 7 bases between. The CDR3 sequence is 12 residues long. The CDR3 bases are TGTGCCAGCAGCGTCTCAAATGAAAAACTGTTTTTT. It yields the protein CASSVSNEKLFF.

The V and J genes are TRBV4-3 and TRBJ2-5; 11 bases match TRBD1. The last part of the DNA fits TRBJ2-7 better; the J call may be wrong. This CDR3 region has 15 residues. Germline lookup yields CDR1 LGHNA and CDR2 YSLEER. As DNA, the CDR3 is TGCGCCAGCAGCCATATAGGACAGGGGGCCAACGAGCAGTACTTC. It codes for CASSHIGQGANEQYF.

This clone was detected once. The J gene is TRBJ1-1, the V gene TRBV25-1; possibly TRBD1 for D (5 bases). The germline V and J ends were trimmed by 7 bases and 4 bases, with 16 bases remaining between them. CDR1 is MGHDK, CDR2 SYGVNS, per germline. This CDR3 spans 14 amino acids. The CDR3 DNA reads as TGTGCCAGCATCCCATGGGGGGGGAGCACTGAAGCTTTCTTT. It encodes CASIPWGGSTEAFF. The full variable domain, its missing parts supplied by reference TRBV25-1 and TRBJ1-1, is EADIYQTPRYLVIGTGKKITLECSQTMGHDKMYWYQQDPGMELHLIHYSYGVNSTEKGDLSSESTVSRIRTEHFPLTLESARPSHTSQYLCASIPWGGSTEAFFGQGTRLTVV.

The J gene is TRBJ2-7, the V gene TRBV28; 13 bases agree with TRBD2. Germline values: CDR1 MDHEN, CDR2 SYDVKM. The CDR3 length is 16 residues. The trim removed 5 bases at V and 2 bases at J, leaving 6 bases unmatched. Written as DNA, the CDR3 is TGTGCCAGCAGTGGGGGACTAGCGGGAATCCCCTACGAGCAGTACTTC. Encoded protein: CASSGGLAGIPYEQYF.

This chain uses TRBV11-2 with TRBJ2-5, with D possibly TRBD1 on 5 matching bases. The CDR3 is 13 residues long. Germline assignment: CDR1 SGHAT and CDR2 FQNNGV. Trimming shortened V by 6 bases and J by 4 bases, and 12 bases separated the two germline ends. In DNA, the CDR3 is TGTGCCAGCAGGGCCCAGGGAAGAGAGACCCAGTACTTC. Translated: CASRAQGRETQYF.